This T cell receptor (beta chain) is from a study of CD8+ T cells in alopecia areata. V gave up 0 bases and J gave up 0 bases, with 5 bases separating them. Per the germline V gene, CDR1 is MGHRA and CDR2 is YSYEKL. This CDR3 region has 15 residues. Study conclusions and caveats: Whether baseline CD8+ expansion is linked to response remains uncertain, given a single nonresponder.

Described treatment: oral pan-JAK inhibitor, 5-10 mg twice daily. Reverse transcription of extracted RNA yielded cDNA, which provided the sequencing template. The data were produced by immunoSEQ multiplex PCR, yet TCRdb's version contains in-frame clones alone and is incomplete. The sample includes about 160,000 clones, less than 80% seen only once; the top ten take 14%. Turning to this clone: What it recognizes is unknown.

This TCR was sampled from a human donor with alopecia areata. This chain links TRBV4-1 with TRBJ2-2; D is unresolved. Sequenced material: CD4+ T cells sorted from blood, taken at week 24, from a patient treated with tofacitinib. CDR3 residues: CASSQDSANTGELFF. The CDR3, as DNA: TGCGCCAGCAGCCAAGATTCCGCGAACACCGGGGAGCTGTTTTTT.